Shown below are 5 T cell receptor beta chains from a single sample sequenced in a study of T cell changes during pregnancy in multiple sclerosis. The assay was immunoSEQ multiplex PCR, and TCRdb's table has in-frame clones only and misses some. The sample lists some 140,000 clones; 96% were seen once. The source material was peripheral blood, sampled after pregnancy. Receptors originate from a female donor with multiple sclerosis, enrolled in a pregnancy study.

The V gene is TRBV19, the J gene TRBJ1-5; 12 nucleotides line up with TRBD1. With V trimmed by 5 bases and J by 7 bases, 3 bases remained unmatched. Per germline, CDR1 LNHDA and CDR2 SQIVND (reference sequence). This CDR3 is 14 amino acids long. The CDR3 protein is CASSPGTGGQPQHF. DNA of the CDR3: TGTGCCAGTAGTCCCGGGACAGGGGGCCAGCCCCAGCATTTT.

J is TRBJ1-1 and V is TRBV19, with D possibly TRBD1 on 5 matching bases. Trimming cost V 3 bases and J 5 bases, with 13 bases left between them. Germline V lookup: CDR1 LNHDA, CDR2 SQIVND (reference sequence). This CDR3 has 14 amino acids. CDR3 in amino acids: CASSIPGLRTEAFF. The DNA of the CDR3 is TGTGCCAGTAGTATCCCAGGGCTTAGAACTGAAGCTTTCTTT. The entire variable domain, with the rest obtained from reference TRBV19 and TRBJ1-1, is as follows: DGGITQSPKYLFRKEGQNVTLSCEQNLNHDAMYWYRQDPGQGLRLIYYSQIVNDFQKGDIAEGYSVSREKKESFPLTVTSAQKNPTAFYLCASSIPGLRTEAFFGQGTRLTVV.

The rearrangement joins TRBV10-3 to TRBJ2-5, with 8 bases fitting TRBD1. The better agreement between TRBJ2-7 and the DNA end casts doubt on the J call. This CDR3 is built from 14 residues. In germline, CDR1 is ENHRY, CDR2 SYGVKD. CDR3 protein: CAIRSGQGAYEQYF. The CDR3 coding sequence is TGTGCCATCCGGTCGGGGCAGGGGGCTTACGAGCAGTACTTC.

The CDR3 DNA is TGTGCCAGCAGCTTGGTAGGGGGGGCAGAAGCTTTCTTT. It specifies CASSLVGGAEAFF. This sequence joins TRBV5-6 and TRBJ1-1; TRBD1 might be the D (6 bases). Trimming took 0 bases from V and 8 from J, leaving 11 bases between them. In germline, CDR1 is SGHDT, CDR2 YYEEEE. The CDR3 covers 13 residues.

This chain joins TRBV27 and TRBJ2-7, with D unresolved. Trimming stripped 4 bases from V and 0 bases from J, with 7 bases between. The germline V gene encodes CDR1 MNHEY and CDR2 SMNVEV (reference sequence). The CDR3 runs to 13 residues. The CDR3 sequence is CASSSWPSYEQYF. CDR3 nucleotides: TGTGCCAGCAGTTCCTGGCCCTCCTACGAGCAGTACTTC.